This T cell receptor (beta chain) was identified in a study of T-cell reconstitution after alpha-beta-depleted transplantation in children. Study-wide findings and caveats: Newly produced T cells mostly accounted for T-cell counts and diversity one year post-transplant. At around two months after transplant, the alpha-beta T cells were reportedly derived from several hundred expanded clones that came from non-depleted graft cells. Some patients owed their high day-60 TCRbeta diversity to surviving recipient T cells and thymic progenitors.

With regard to this clonotype: Its specificity is unknown.

Unique molecular identifiers were incorporated when the TCRbeta library was constructed. Each CDR3 protein gets one entry after TCRdb re-called the PCR reads with MiXCR. The sample carries some 840,000 distinct CDR3 sequences, around 17% recorded once. CDR3 size: 16 residues. The chain combines TRBV21-1 with TRBJ1-1; TRBD1, the table's D call, lacks a check against the DNA. TRBV21-1 is a pseudogene locus. The clonotype was recovered from a male patient aged 10-17 years who had a stem cell transplant for acute lymphoblastic leukemia, so the T cells may come from the graft donor. The sample consisted of PBMCs, mostly from graft donor cells, taken 360 days after TCRalphabeta/CD19-depleted stem cell transplant. The CDR3 sequence: CASSKVQTGLYTEAFF. The CDR3 DNA reads TGTGCCAGCAGCAAAGTACAAACAGGACTTTACACTGAAGCTTTCTTT.